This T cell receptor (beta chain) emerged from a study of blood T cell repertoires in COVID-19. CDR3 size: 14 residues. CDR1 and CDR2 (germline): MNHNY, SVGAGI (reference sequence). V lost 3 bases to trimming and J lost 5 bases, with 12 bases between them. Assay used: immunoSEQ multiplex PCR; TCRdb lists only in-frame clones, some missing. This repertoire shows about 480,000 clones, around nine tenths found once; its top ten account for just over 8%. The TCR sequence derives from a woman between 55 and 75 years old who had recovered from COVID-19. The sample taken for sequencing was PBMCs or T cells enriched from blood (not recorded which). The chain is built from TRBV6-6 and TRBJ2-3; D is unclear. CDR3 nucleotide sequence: TGTGCCAGCAGTTATAGGAACAGTGGAGATACGCAGTATTTT. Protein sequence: CASSYRNSGDTQYF.